This record looks at one T cell receptor (beta chain) sequence and its context. The specificity of this receptor is unknown. It has no much larger one-base neighbor in the sample; base qualities were not kept. V is cut by 7 bases and J by 2 bases, and the space between the germline ends is 11 bases. CDR1 PRHDT and CDR2 FYEKMQ were looked up in the germline V gene (reference sequence). The CDR3 has 13 amino acids, counting the end cysteine and phenylalanine. Only the CDR3 part of the read is kept: 39 bases, read in frame from the first base. The Qiagen DNeasy kit was used to extract genomic DNA both from unsorted PBMCs and from the negatively selected CD4+ and CD8+ fractions. Amplification of TCR beta CDR3 regions was done by immunoSEQ multiplex PCR with primers that anneal to V and J segments. A synthetic immune receptor repertoire was used to minimize amplification bias, and any residual bias was removed computationally once sequencing was done. In the authors' own workflow: Custom Python scripts were used to quantify repertoire diversity as the Shannon entropy index. Unsorted, CD4+ and CD8+ repertoires were analyzed separately, except in combined analyses where CD4+ and CD8+ sequences were merged in silico. Clonal expansion was defined as a frequency increase of at least 2-fold after treatment compared with C1D1, and clones undetected at baseline were assigned a pseudocount of 0.5. Clones with 0 or 1 copy at C1D1 were defined as singleton clones, while clones with 2 or more copies were defined as non-singleton clones. By matching protein sequences in sorted samples from the same patient, clones expanded in unsorted samples were annotated as CD4+, CD8+ or unknown. Diversity changes from C1D1 to C4D1 were tested in paired samples using Wilcoxon tests. This is the immuneACCESS table as TCRdb keeps it, with only in-frame sequences that have V and J called. A part of the clones is gone; compared with another copy, unresolved V genes explain less than half, and the rest is unexplained. For V, J and clone size, that table is used; D and trimming come from the DNA. The sample has about 26,000 clones on record, 82% of them singletons. Jointly, the top ten make up more than 9% of the sample.

This sample is part of a study of PD-1 blockade in classical Hodgkin lymphoma (dated by TCRdb to the early 2020s). Context from the whole study: Nivolumab dosing was 3 mg/kg intravenously every 2 weeks, continuing until either disease progression or unacceptable toxicity. The study used CyTOF and TCR beta sequencing to define a peripheral blood immune signature of response to PD-1 blockade in classical Hodgkin lymphoma.

The sample's time point label is to be understood as: cycle 2 day 1 (C2D1) of nivolumab. Relapse after autologous stem cell transplantation had occurred in all trial patients, and cohorts A, B and C were distinguished by prior brentuximab vedotin exposure. The trial cohort was composed of roughly 60 patients with relapsed/refractory classical Hodgkin lymphoma, for whom complete response, partial response or progressive disease was recorded as best overall response. Trial patients were treated with single-agent nivolumab in the multi-cohort phase II CheckMate 205 trial. Best overall response was determined by an independent review committee according to the 2007 International Working Group response criteria. Trial PBMCs were collected immediately before nivolumab initiation (C1D1) and during therapy at cycle 2 day 1 and cycle 4 day 1. Peripheral blood was collected in 8 mL Vacutainer Cell Preparation Tubes, from which PBMCs were isolated by centrifugation and then cryopreserved.

Overall study results and their limits: CD4+ but not CD8+ TCR diversity rose significantly by C4D1 (p=0.0027 vs p=0.16), most apparent in complete responders (p=0.02). Lower diversity was seen in patients whose nivolumab began less than 1 year after ASCT, and these patients were left out of later analyses so that immune reconstitution would not confound the results. Among trial patients, those achieving complete response had baseline diversity similar to that of newly diagnosed patients, while diversity was significantly lower in partial responders and progressors. Only a single clinical trial cohort was studied, and what caused the repertoire differences, possibly disease activity or prior therapy, remained undefined. Baseline TCR diversity was reported to be lower in newly diagnosed patients than in healthy donors, and even lower in relapsed/refractory patients.

The sequence joins TRBV13 to TRBJ2-5, with the identity of the D gene unclear. The TCR originated in a human donor with classical Hodgkin lymphoma. Sample: peripheral blood mononuclear cells (PBMCs), taken before the second cycle of nivolumab. At the DNA level, the sequence is TGTGCCAGCACAATGGAAGGACAAGAGACCCAGTACTTC. It is translated as CASTMEGQETQYF.